These T cell receptor beta chains were read from a single sample in a study of beta chain features in type 1 diabetes. TCRdb's copy holds only in-frame clones and misses some; the assay was immunoSEQ multiplex PCR. Among around 400,000 clones listed, approximately 12% were seen once. Sequenced input: naive CD4+ T cells from blood. Source of these receptors: a man younger than 30 in good health. CDR3s include the opening cysteine and the closing phenylalanine or tryptophan. D genes are given only for firm matches. Only some rows state a clone size, as once, few, many or a class for expanded clones.

clone size	V gene	J gene	D gene	CDR3 protein	CDR3 DNA
few	TRBV5-4	TRBJ2-1	TRBD1	CASSLAGQGSNEQFF	TGTGCCAGCAGCTTGGCGGGACAGGGTTCCAATGAGCAGTTCTTC
-	TRBV7-9	TRBJ2-3	-	CASSLGQGADTQYF	TGTGCCAGCAGCTTGGGGCAGGGCGCAGATACGCAGTATTTT
few	TRBV28	TRBJ2-7	TRBD2	CASISGRPNEQYF	TGTGCCAGCATTAGCGGGAGGCCCAACGAGCAGTACTTC
-	TRBV5-1	TRBJ1-6	TRBD1	CASSLTGGSSPLHF	TGCGCCAGCAGCTTAACAGGGGGCTCCTCACCCCTCCACTTT
-	TRBV18	TRBJ1-4	-	CASSEGYIEKLFF	TGTGCCAGCTCGGAGGGGTACATTGAAAAACTGTTTTTT
few	TRBV2	TRBJ1-1	-	CASRSGGMNTEAFF	TGTGCCAGCAGATCGGGGGGGATGAACACTGAAGCTTTCTTT
-	TRBV30	TRBJ1-2	-	CAWSVRSYRVTNYGYTF	TGTGCCTGGAGTGTACGATCATACAGGGTTACTAACTATGGCTACACCTTC
few	TRBV11-2	TRBJ1-4	TRBD1	CASGNRGPNEKLFF	TGTGCCAGCGGCAACAGGGGACCTAATGAAAAACTGTTTTTT
few	TRBV5-1	TRBJ2-1	-	CASSWHLLVYNEQFF	TGCGCCAGCAGCTGGCACCTACTAGTGTACAATGAGCAGTTCTTC
-	TRBV7-2	TRBJ2-3	TRBD2	CASSSWKRGGDWDTDTQYF	TGTGCCAGCAGCTCTTGGAAGCGGGGGGGCGATTGGGACACAGATACGCAGTATTTT
-	TRBV16	TRBJ2-1	-	CASSLVGAGEQFF	TGTGCCAGCAGCCTGGTAGGGGCCGGTGAGCAGTTCTTC
-	TRBV20-1	TRBJ1-2	-	CSEAGDGYTF	TGCAGTGAGGCAGGGGACGGCTACACCTTC
-	TRBV9	TRBJ1-6	TRBD1	CASSVGQGDSPLHF	TGTGCCAGCAGCGTAGGACAGGGGGATTCACCCCTCCACTTT
few	TRBV18	TRBJ2-1	TRBD1	CASSRTGGRNEQFF	TGTGCCAGCTCACGAACAGGGGGCAGGAATGAGCAGTTCTTC
-	TRBV4-3	TRBJ1-4	TRBD1	CASSQEMTGSEQANEKLFF	TGCGCCAGCAGCCAAGAAATGACAGGGTCAGAACAAGCTAATGAAAAACTGTTTTTT
-	TRBV5-4	TRBJ2-3	TRBD2	CASSLDLPSGGTTDTQYF	TGTGCCAGCAGCTTGGATCTCCCTAGCGGGGGGACCACAGATACGCAGTATTTT
-	TRBV28	TRBJ2-3	-	CASSSLGRGDTQYF	TGTGCCAGCAGCTCCTTGGGGAGGGGGGATACGCAGTATTTT
few	TRBV5-1	TRBJ2-7	-	CASSFGGDLNHEQYF	TGCGCCAGCAGCTTCGGAGGGGACCTCAACCACGAGCAGTACTTC
-	TRBV7-2	TRBJ1-1	-	CASSLRQLNTEAFF	TGTGCCAGCAGCTTAAGACAGCTGAACACTGAAGCTTTCTTT
few	TRBV9	TRBJ1-1	-	CASSVAVNTEAFF	TGTGCCAGCAGCGTAGCAGTGAACACTGAAGCTTTCTTT
few	TRBV29-1	TRBJ2-1	-	CSVRISGTVNGEQFF	TGCAGCGTGAGAATCTCCGGGACTGTAAACGGTGAGCAGTTCTTC
few	TRBV5-4	TRBJ2-1	TRBD2	CASSLGLAGGGEQFF	TGTGCCAGCAGCTTGGGGCTAGCGGGGGGGGGTGAGCAGTTCTTC
few	TRBV2	TRBJ2-7	TRBD2	CASQRERESGYEQYF	TGTGCCAGCCAGAGAGAGCGGGAGTCGGGGTACGAGCAGTACTTC
-	TRBV28	TRBJ1-2	TRBD1	CASSSAGGYGYTF	TGTGCCAGCAGTTCGGCAGGGGGCTATGGCTACACCTTC
-	TRBV4-1	TRBJ2-1	TRBD2	CASSHLIRWASGGTYNEQFF	TGCGCCAGCAGCCATCTCATTAGGTGGGCTAGCGGGGGAACCTACAATGAGCAGTTCTTC
-	TRBV7-2	TRBJ2-7	-	CASSPRTGPRGGEQYF	TGTGCCAGCAGCCCACGGACAGGCCCACGAGGGGGGGAGCAGTACTTC
-	TRBV4-3	TRBJ2-3	TRBD2	CASSQRLAGGRDTQYF	TGCGCCAGCAGCCAACGTCTAGCGGGGGGGAGAGATACGCAGTATTTT
few	TRBV23-1	TRBJ2-3	TRBD2	CASSLTRIAGGPGDTQYF	TGCGCCAGCAGTCTCACAAGGATAGCGGGAGGGCCCGGAGATACGCAGTATTTT
few	TRBV9	TRBJ2-1	-	CATGLHYNEQFF	TGTGCCACAGGACTCCATTACAATGAGCAGTTCTTC
few	TRBV18	TRBJ2-1	TRBD1	CASSPLTGASSYNEQFF	TGTGCCAGCTCACCACTTACAGGGGCTAGCTCCTACAATGAGCAGTTCTTC
few	TRBV7-3	TRBJ1-2	TRBD1	CASSPGTGDYGYTF	TGTGCCAGCAGCCCCGGGACAGGGGACTATGGCTACACCTTC
many	TRBV30	TRBJ2-1	TRBD2	CAFATSGAKFF	TGTGCCTTCGCCACTAGCGGCGCCAAGTTCTTC
few	TRBV7-3	TRBJ2-4	-	CASSATGRVAKNIQYF	TGTGCCAGCAGCGCAACAGGGAGAGTAGCCAAAAACATTCAGTACTTC
few	TRBV7-3	TRBJ2-3	TRBD2	CASSGGTSGTDTQYF	TGTGCCAGCAGCGGAGGGACTAGCGGGACAGATACGCAGTATTTT
-	TRBV15	TRBJ1-2	TRBD1	CATSTPGTVRGYTF	TGTGCCACCAGCACTCCCGGGACAGTCCGGGGCTACACCTTC
-	TRBV19	TRBJ2-5	-	CASSGQGRETQYF	TGTGCCAGTTCCGGCCAGGGAAGGGAGACCCAGTACTTC
many	TRBV29-1	TRBJ2-5	TRBD1	CSVLSRGWTQYF	TGCAGCGTTCTCTCCAGGGGGTGGACCCAGTACTTC
-	TRBV18	TRBJ1-4	-	CASSTRGGMEKLFF	TGTGCCAGCTCTACAAGAGGGGGAATGGAAAAACTGTTTTTT
-	TRBV19	TRBJ2-6	-	CASSQNSGANVLTF	TGTGCCAGTAGTCAGAACTCTGGGGCCAACGTCCTGACTTTC
-	TRBV9	TRBJ2-5	TRBD2	CASSKLAGGETQYF	TGTGCCAGCAGCAAACTAGCGGGAGGGGAGACCCAGTACTTC
-	TRBV7-9	TRBJ1-4	TRBD1	CASSLGQGSNEKLFF	TGTGCCAGCAGCCTAGGACAGGGAAGTAATGAAAAACTGTTTTTT
-	TRBV27	TRBJ2-2	TRBD2	CASSLSRGAGELFF	TGTGCCAGCAGTTTATCGCGGGGGGCCGGGGAGCTGTTTTTT
-	TRBV7-2	TRBJ2-1	-	CASSFSRAYNEQFF	TGTGCCAGCAGCTTTTCCAGGGCCTACAATGAGCAGTTCTTC
-	TRBV5-1	TRBJ2-3	-	CASSSDYRRTDTQYF	TGCGCCAGCAGTTCGGACTATCGGAGGACAGATACGCAGTATTTT
few	TRBV29-1	TRBJ2-7	-	CSVVPGVPYEQYF	TGCAGCGTTGTACCCGGGGTCCCCTACGAGCAGTACTTC
few	TRBV5-4	TRBJ1-2	-	CASSPRSDGRFYGYTF	TGTGCCAGCAGCCCTCGGTCAGACGGGAGGTTCTATGGCTACACCTTC
-	TRBV7-8	TRBJ2-3	TRBD2	CASSKGTRGDTQYF	TGTGCCAGCAGCAAAGGGACTAGAGGTGATACGCAGTATTTT